This is a list of T cell receptor beta chains from one sample in a study of OX40 agonist ivuxolimab in advanced cancers. Generated by immunoSEQ multiplex PCR, the TCRdb table keeps only in-frame clones and is missing some. The sample carries roughly 49,000 clones, approximately 91% recorded once. The sample here was CD4+ or CD8+ T cells sorted from blood, taken in a trial of the OX40 agonist ivuxolimab. The receptors originated from an adult with an advanced solid tumor such as melanoma, head and neck, liver or kidney cancer. Each CDR3 is given without its conserved first and last residue. The order of the fields is V gene, J gene, clone size, CDR3 protein. The size of a clone is reported for some rows only, either as once, few or many, or as a class for expanded clones.

V gene: TRBV6-1; J gene: TRBJ2-7; clone size: NA; CDR3 protein: ASSDRHPSYEQY
V gene: TRBV5-4; J gene: TRBJ2-5; clone size: NA; CDR3 protein: ASRFGLAGEETQY
V gene: TRBV18; J gene: TRBJ1-6; clone size: NA; CDR3 protein: ASSPSAGLSLH
V gene: TRBV30; J gene: TRBJ1-4; clone size: NA; CDR3 protein: AWRMMALEKLF
V gene: TRBV5-4; J gene: TRBJ1-6; clone size: NA; CDR3 protein: ASSLFTPGGSPLH
V gene: TRBV5-4; J gene: TRBJ2-5; clone size: NA; CDR3 protein: ASSLSPTEETQY
V gene: TRBV6-5; J gene: TRBJ2-3; clone size: NA; CDR3 protein: ASGAGVDTQY
V gene: TRBV11-2; J gene: TRBJ1-4; clone size: once; CDR3 protein: ASSFLATNEKLF
V gene: TRBV5-1; J gene: TRBJ1-5; clone size: once; CDR3 protein: ASSLEGTGGNQPQH
V gene: TRBV6-4; J gene: TRBJ2-3; clone size: NA; CDR3 protein: ASSEGGGADTQY
V gene: TRBV30; J gene: TRBJ1-2; clone size: NA; CDR3 protein: AWSRQGAHNYGYT
V gene: TRBV6-5; J gene: TRBJ1-4; clone size: NA; CDR3 protein: ASSSARGYGEKLF
V gene: TRBV7-8; J gene: TRBJ2-7; clone size: NA; CDR3 protein: ASSLAGTSGRPYEQY
V gene: TRBV7-8; J gene: TRBJ2-1; clone size: NA; CDR3 protein: ASSFAPGIYNEQF
V gene: TRBV4-2; J gene: TRBJ1-4; clone size: NA; CDR3 protein: ASSFTTGTGNEKLF
V gene: TRBV30; J gene: TRBJ2-2; clone size: few; CDR3 protein: AWGTGTGELF
V gene: TRBV6-5; J gene: TRBJ2-1; clone size: NA; CDR3 protein: ASSYDQYSYNEQF
V gene: TRBV20-1; J gene: TRBJ1-2; clone size: NA; CDR3 protein: SAWDRAGYT
V gene: TRBV2; J gene: TRBJ2-3; clone size: few; CDR3 protein: AITPQGDTQY
V gene: TRBV14; J gene: TRBJ2-7; clone size: NA; CDR3 protein: ASSISTGGVYEQY
V gene: TRBV14; J gene: TRBJ2-2; clone size: NA; CDR3 protein: ASSHRTGTGGTGELF
V gene: TRBV21-1; J gene: TRBJ2-4; clone size: NA; CDR3 protein: ASSKELERAAKNIQY